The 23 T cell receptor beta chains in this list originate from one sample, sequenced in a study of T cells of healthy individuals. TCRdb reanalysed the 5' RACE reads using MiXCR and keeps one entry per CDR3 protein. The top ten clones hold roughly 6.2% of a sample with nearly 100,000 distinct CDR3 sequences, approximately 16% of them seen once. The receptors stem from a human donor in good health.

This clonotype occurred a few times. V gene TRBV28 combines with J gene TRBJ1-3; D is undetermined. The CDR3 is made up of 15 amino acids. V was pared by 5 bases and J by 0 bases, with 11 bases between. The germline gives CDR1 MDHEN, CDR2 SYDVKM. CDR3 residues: CASSPTLASGNTIYF. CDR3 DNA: TGTGCCAGCAGTCCTACATTAGCCTCTGGAAACACCATATATTTT.

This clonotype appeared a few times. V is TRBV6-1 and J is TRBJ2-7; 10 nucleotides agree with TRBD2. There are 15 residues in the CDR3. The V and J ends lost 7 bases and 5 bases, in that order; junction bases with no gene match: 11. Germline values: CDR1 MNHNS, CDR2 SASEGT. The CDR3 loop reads CASTQQAGGVHEQYF. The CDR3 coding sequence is TGTGCCAGCACCCAACAAGCGGGAGGGGTTCACGAGCAGTACTTC.

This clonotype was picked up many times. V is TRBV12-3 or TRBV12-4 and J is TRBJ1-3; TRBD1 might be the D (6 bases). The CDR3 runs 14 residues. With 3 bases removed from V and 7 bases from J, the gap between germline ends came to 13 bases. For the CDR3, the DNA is TGTGCCAGCAGTTTGGGGCAGGGGATTAACACCATATATTTT. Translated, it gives CASSLGQGINTIYF.

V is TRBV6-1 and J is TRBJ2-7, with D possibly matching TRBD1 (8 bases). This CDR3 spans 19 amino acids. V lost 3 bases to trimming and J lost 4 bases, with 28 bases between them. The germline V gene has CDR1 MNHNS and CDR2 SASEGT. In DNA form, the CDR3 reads TGTGCCAGCAGTGATGTACAGGGGGGGTTTCCTAGCGGAGCTTACGAGCAGTACTTC. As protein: CASSDVQGGFPSGAYEQYF.

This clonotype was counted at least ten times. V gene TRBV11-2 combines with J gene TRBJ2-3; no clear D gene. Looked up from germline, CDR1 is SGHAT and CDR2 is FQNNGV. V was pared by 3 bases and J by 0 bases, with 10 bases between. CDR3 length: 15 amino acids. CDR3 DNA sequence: TGTGCCAGCAGCTTCTTAACGGCTAGCACAGATACGCAGTATTTT. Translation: CASSFLTASTDTQYF. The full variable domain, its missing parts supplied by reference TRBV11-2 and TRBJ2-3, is EAGVAQSPRYKIIEKRQSVAFWCNPISGHATLYWYQQILGQGPKLLIQFQNNGVVDDSQLPKDRFSAERLKGVDSTLKIQPAKLEDSAVYLCASSFLTASTDTQYFGPGTRLTVL.

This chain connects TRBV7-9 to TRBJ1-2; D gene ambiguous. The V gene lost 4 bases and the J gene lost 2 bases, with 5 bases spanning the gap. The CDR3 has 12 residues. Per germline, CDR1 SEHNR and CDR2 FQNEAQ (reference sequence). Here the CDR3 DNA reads TGTGCCAGCAGCTCAGACAACTATGGCTACACCTTC. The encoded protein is CASSSDNYGYTF. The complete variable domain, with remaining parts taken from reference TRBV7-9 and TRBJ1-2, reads DTGVSQNPRHKITKRGQNVTFRCDPISEHNRLYWYRQTLGQGPEFLTYFQNEAQLEKSRLLSDRFSAERPKGSFSTLEIQRTEQGDSAMYLCASSSDNYGYTFGSGTRLTVV.

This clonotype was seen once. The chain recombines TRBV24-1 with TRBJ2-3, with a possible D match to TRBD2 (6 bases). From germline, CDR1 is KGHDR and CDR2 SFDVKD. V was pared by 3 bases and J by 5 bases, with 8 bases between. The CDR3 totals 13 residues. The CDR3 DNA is TGTGCCACCAGTGATGGGACTCGAGATACGCAGTATTTT. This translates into CATSDGTRDTQYF.

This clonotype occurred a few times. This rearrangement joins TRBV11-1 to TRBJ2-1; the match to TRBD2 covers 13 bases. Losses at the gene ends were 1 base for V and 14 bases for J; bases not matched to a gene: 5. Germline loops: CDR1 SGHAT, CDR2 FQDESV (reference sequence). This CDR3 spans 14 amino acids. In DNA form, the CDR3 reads TGTGCCAGCAGCTTAGGGACTAGCGGGAGCCCCGAGTTCTTC. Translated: CASSLGTSGSPEFF.

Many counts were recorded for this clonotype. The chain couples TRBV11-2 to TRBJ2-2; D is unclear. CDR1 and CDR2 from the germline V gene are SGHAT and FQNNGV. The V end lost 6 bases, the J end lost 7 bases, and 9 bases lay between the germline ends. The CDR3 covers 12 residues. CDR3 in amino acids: CASRAFSGELFF. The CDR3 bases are TGTGCCAGCAGAGCCTTCAGCGGGGAGCTGTTTTTT.

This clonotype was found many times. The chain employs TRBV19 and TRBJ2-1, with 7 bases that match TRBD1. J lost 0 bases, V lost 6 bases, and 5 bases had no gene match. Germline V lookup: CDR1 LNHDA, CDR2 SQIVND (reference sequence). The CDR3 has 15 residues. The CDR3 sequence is CASSETGSSYNEQFF. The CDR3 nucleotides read TGTGCCAGTAGCGAGACAGGGAGCTCCTACAATGAGCAGTTCTTC.

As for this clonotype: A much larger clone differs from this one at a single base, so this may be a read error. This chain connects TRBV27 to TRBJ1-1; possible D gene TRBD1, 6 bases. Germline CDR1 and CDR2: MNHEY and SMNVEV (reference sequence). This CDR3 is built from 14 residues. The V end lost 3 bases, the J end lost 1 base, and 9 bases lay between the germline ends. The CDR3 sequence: CASSFGGQNTEAFF. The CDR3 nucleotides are TGTGCCAGCAGTTTCGGGGGGCAGAACACTGAAGCTTTCTTT.

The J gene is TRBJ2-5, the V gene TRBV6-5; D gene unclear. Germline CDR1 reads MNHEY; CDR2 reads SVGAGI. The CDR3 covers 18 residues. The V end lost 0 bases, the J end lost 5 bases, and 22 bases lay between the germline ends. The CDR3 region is CASSYSDFRADPSETQYF. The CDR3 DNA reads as TGTGCCAGCAGTTACTCGGATTTTCGGGCAGATCCGAGCGAGACCCAGTACTTC.

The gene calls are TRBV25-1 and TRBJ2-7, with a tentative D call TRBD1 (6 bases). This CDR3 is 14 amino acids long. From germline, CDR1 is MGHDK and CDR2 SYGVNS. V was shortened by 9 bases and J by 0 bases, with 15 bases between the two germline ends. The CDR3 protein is CASWTAPSSYEQYF. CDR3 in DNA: TGTGCCAGTTGGACAGCCCCGAGCTCCTACGAGCAGTACTTC.

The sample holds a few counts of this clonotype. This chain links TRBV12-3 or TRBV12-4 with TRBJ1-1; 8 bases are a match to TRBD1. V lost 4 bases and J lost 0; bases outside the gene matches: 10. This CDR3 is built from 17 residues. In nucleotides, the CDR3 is TGTGCCAGCAGTTCCGGACAGGGCAAACGAATGAACACTGAAGCTTTCTTT. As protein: CASSSGQGKRMNTEAFF.

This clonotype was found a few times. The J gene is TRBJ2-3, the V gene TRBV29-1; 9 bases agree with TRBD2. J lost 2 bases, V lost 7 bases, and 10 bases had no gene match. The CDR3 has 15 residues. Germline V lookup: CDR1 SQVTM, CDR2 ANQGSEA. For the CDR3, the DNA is TGCAGCGGGGTCGTTAGCGGGAGTATCACAGATACGCAGTATTTT. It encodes CSGVVSGSITDTQYF.

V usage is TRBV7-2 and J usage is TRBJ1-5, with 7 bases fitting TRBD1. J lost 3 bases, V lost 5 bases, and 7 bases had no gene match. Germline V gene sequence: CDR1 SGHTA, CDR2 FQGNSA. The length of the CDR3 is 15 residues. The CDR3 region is CASSTRQGPNQPQHF. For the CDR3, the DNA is TGTGCCAGCAGCACCCGACAGGGACCCAATCAGCCCCAGCATTTT.

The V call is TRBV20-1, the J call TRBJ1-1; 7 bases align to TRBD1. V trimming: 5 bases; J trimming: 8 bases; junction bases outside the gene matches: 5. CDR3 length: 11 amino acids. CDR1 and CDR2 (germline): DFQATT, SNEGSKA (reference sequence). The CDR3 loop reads CSALTGIEAFF. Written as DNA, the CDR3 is TGCAGTGCTTTGACAGGGATCGAAGCTTTCTTT.

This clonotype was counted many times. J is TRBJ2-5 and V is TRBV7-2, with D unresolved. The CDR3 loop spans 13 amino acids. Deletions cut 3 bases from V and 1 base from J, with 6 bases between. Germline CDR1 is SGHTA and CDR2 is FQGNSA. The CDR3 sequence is CASSFGSQETQYF. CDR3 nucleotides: TGTGCCAGCAGCTTCGGTAGCCAAGAGACCCAGTACTTC. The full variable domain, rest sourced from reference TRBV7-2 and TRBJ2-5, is GAGVSQSPSNKVTEKGKDVELRCDPISGHTALYWYRQSLGQGLEFLIYFQGNSAPDKSGLPSDRFSAERTGGSVSTLTIQRTQQEDSAVYLCASSFGSQETQYFGPGTRLLVL.

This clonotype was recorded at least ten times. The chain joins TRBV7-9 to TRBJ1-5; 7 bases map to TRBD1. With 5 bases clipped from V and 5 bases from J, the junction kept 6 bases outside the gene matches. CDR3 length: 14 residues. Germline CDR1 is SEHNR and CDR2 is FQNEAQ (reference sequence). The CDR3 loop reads CASSPYRGDQPQHF. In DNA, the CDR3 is TGTGCCAGCAGCCCCTACAGGGGAGATCAGCCCCAGCATTTT. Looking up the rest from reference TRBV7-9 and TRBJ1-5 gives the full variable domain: DTGVSQNPRHKITKRGQNVTFRCDPISEHNRLYWYRQTLGQGPEFLTYFQNEAQLEKSRLLSDRFSAERPKGSFSTLEIQRTEQGDSAMYLCASSPYRGDQPQHFGDGTRLSIL.

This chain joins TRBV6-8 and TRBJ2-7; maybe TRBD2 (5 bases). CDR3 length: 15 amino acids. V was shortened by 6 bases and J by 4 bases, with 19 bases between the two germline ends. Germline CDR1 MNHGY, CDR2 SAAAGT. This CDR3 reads CASSLPEGIVYEQYF. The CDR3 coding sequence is TGTGCCAGCAGCCTTCCTGAGGGAATTGTTTACGAGCAGTACTTC.

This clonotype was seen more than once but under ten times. The CDR3 loop reads CASSFGTSGNQETQYF. The CDR3 DNA sequence: TGTGCCAGCAGCTTTGGGACTAGCGGGAACCAAGAGACCCAGTACTTC. This chain connects TRBV7-2 to TRBJ2-5; 13 nucleotides agree with TRBD2. The CDR3 runs 16 residues. The germline V gene encodes CDR1 SGHTA and CDR2 FQGNSA. J gave up 0 bases and V 3 bases, and 1 base lay outside the gene matches.

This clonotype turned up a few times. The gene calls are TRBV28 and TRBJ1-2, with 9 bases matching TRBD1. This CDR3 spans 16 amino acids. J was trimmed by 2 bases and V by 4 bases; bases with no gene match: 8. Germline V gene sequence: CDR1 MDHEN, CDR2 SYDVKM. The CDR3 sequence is CASSSPRTGANYGYTF. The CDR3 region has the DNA TGTGCCAGCAGTTCCCCTCGGACAGGGGCCAACTATGGCTACACCTTC.

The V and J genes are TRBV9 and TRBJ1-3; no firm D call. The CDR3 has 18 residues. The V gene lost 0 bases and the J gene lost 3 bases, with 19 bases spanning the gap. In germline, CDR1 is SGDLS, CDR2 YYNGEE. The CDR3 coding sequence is TGTGCCAGCAGCGTAGAAATCTGGAGTAATTCGGGTGGAAACACCATATATTTT. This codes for CASSVEIWSNSGGNTIYF. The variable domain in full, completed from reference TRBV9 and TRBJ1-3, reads DSGVTQTPKHLITATGQRVTLRCSPRSGDLSVYWYQQSLDQGLQFLIQYYNGEERAKGNILERFSAQQFPDLHSELNLSSLELGDSALYFCASSVEIWSNSGGNTIYFGEGSWLTVV.